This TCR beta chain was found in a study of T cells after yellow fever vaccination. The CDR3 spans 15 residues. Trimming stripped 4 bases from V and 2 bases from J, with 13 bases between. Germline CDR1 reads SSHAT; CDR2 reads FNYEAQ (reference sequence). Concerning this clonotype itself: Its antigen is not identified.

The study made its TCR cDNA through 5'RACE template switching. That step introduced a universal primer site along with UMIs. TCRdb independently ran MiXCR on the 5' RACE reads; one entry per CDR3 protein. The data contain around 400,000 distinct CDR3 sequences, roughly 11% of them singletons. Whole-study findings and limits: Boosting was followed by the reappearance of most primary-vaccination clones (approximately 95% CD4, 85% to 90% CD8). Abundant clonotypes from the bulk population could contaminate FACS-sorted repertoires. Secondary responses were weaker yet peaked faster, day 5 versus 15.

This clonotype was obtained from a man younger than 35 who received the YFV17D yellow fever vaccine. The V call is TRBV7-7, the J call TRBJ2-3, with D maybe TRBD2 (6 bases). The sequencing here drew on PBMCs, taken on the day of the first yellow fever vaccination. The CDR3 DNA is TGTGCCAGCAGCTCCGGTGCGGGGCCCACAGATACGCAGTATTTT. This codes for CASSSGAGPTDTQYF.